The 10 T cell receptor beta chains presented below share a single source sample, sequenced in a study of shared clonotypes between healthy human individuals. Generated by immunoSEQ multiplex PCR, the TCRdb table keeps only in-frame clones and is missing some. This sample has about 1 million clones; around 78% occur once, and the top ten carry 0.5% to 0.6%. Sequencing was carried out using memory CD4+ T cells from PBMCs. The subset: CD45RA-negative fraction. Receptors originate from a man aged 18 to 30 in good health. Some clones in this sample may be carry-over from other donors' samples.

The rearrangement uses TRBV25-1 and TRBJ2-7; 12 nucleotides align to TRBD2. The CDR3 is made up of 15 amino acids. The V gene's germline CDR1 is MGHDK and CDR2 SYGVNS. V lost 5 bases and J lost 4; bases outside the gene matches: 6. The CDR3 sequence: CASSLAGGRGYEQYF. CDR3 in DNA: TGTGCCAGCAGTCTAGCGGGAGGGCGCGGTTACGAGCAGTACTTC.

The rearrangement joins TRBV7-3 to TRBJ2-1, with D uncertain. CDR1 is SGHTA, CDR2 FQGTGA, per germline. There are 13 residues in the CDR3. Trimming took off 5 bases at V and 6 bases at J, with 11 bases between the two ends. CDR3 nucleotides: TGTGCCAGCAGCCAAGTGTCCGCCAATGAGCAGTTCTTC. Residues: CASSQVSANEQFF.

The gene calls are TRBV29-1 and TRBJ1-1, with D hard to call. This CDR3 is 12 amino acids long. V lost 2 bases to trimming and J lost 5 bases, with 9 bases between them. From germline, CDR1 is SQVTM and CDR2 ANQGSEA. CDR3 region: CSVEWGRTEAFF. CDR3 DNA: TGCAGCGTTGAATGGGGTAGGACTGAAGCTTTCTTT.

V usage is TRBV19 and J usage is TRBJ1-1, with a tentative D call TRBD1 (5 bases). The CDR3 runs to 15 residues. V lost 6 bases to trimming and J lost 3 bases, with 17 bases between them. Germline assignment: CDR1 LNHDA and CDR2 SQIVND (reference sequence). Here the CDR3 reads CASRSGAGRDTEAFF. CDR3 DNA sequence: TGTGCCAGTAGATCCGGGGCAGGGCGGGACACTGAAGCTTTCTTT.

The chain joins TRBV30 to TRBJ2-1, with 11 bases aligning to TRBD1. The CDR3 has 15 amino acids. CDR1 GTSNPN and CDR2 SVGIG come from the germline V gene (reference sequence). With 5 bases clipped from V and 5 bases from J, the junction kept 8 bases outside the gene matches. This chain's CDR3 is CAWGQGASIDNEQFF. The DNA of the CDR3 is TGTGCCTGGGGACAGGGGGCATCTATCGACAATGAGCAGTTCTTC.

This clone showed up just a few times. The V gene is TRBV30, the J gene TRBJ1-5, with 7 bases aligning to TRBD1. After removal of 2 bases from V and 3 bases from J, the junction contained 7 bases not matched to a gene. This CDR3 comprises 15 residues. Looked up from germline, CDR1 is GTSNPN and CDR2 is SVGIG (reference sequence). This CDR3 reads CAWSYGQALNQPQHF. DNA of the CDR3: TGTGCCTGGAGTTACGGACAGGCGCTCAATCAGCCCCAGCATTTT. Variable domain in full (rest from reference TRBV30 and TRBJ1-5): SQTIHQWPATLVQPVGSPLSLECTVEGTSNPNLYWYRQAAGRGLQLLFYSVGIGQISSEVPQNLSASRPQDRQFILSSKKLLLSDSGFYLCAWSYGQALNQPQHFGDGTRLSIL.

This chain uses TRBV28 with TRBJ1-5, with D hard to call. The CDR3 length is 15 residues. The V and J ends lost 3 bases and 3 bases respectively, with 12 bases between them. Germline lookup yields CDR1 MDHEN and CDR2 SYDVKM. CDR3 DNA sequence: TGTGCCAGCAGTTTCGTACTGCGGAACAATCAGCCCCAGCATTTT. This translates into CASSFVLRNNQPQHF.

The chain recombines TRBV6-1 with TRBJ1-2; D remains ambiguous. V shed 1 base and J shed 5 bases, with 14 bases lying between them. The CDR3 sequence is 15 residues long. From germline, CDR1 is MNHNS and CDR2 SASEGT. CDR3 nucleotide sequence: TGTGCCAGCAGTGAAGGGCCCTTTCAGGCTTATGGCTACACCTTC. It codes for CASSEGPFQAYGYTF.

J is TRBJ1-2 and V is TRBV28; TRBD1 might be the D (6 bases). V lost 3 bases to trimming and J lost 5 bases, with 13 bases between them. Germline values: CDR1 MDHEN, CDR2 SYDVKM. This CDR3 contains 14 residues. CDR3 amino acids: CASSFGQFSYGYTF. The CDR3 nucleotides are TGTGCCAGCAGTTTCGGACAGTTTTCTTATGGCTACACCTTC.

The rearrangement links TRBV6-5 to TRBJ2-5; D ambiguous. The CDR3 totals 15 residues. V gave up 0 bases and J gave up 1 base, with 9 bases separating them. The germline gives CDR1 MNHEY, CDR2 SVGAGI. The CDR3 loop reads CASSYSYTGQETQYF. DNA of the CDR3: TGTGCCAGCAGTTACTCTTATACCGGCCAAGAGACCCAGTACTTC.